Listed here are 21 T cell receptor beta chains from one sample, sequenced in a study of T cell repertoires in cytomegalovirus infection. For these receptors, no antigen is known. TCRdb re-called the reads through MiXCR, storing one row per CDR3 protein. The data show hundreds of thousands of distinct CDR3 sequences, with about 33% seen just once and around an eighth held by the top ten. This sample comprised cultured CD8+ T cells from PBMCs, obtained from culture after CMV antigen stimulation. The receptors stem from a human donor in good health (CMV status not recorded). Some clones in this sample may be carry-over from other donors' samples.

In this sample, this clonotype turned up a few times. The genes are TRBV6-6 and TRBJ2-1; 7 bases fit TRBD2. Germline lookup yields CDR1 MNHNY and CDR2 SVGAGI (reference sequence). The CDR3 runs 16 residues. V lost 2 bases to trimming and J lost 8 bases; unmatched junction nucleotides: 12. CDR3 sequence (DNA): TGTGCCAGCAGTTACCCAAGCGGGGCGGTCTGGGATGAGCAGTTCTTC. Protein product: CASSYPSGAVWDEQFF.

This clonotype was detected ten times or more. Here the CDR3 reads CASSLALAGEEYTDTQYF. The CDR3, as DNA: TGTGCCAGCAGCTTAGCACTAGCGGGGGAAGAATACACAGATACGCAGTATTTT. The J gene is TRBJ2-3, the V gene TRBV7-8; TRBD2 matches at 11 bases. Trimming took 0 bases from V and 2 from J; bases not matched to a gene: 7. Germline V CDR1 and CDR2: SGHVS, FQNEAQ. The CDR3 length is 18 residues.

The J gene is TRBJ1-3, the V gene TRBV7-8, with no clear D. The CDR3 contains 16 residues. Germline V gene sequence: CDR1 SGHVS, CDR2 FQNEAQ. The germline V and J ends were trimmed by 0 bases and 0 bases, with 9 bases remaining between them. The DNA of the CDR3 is TGTGCCAGCAGCTTAGCGCCAAAGGGCTCTGGAAACACCATATATTTT. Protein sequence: CASSLAPKGSGNTIYF.

CDR3 nucleotide sequence: TGTGCCAGCAGTTGGACAGGGGAATCTGAGACCCAGTACTTC. It yields the protein CASSWTGESETQYF. The chain is built from TRBV27 and TRBJ2-5; 9 nucleotides align to TRBD1. The CDR3 consists of 14 residues. Germline CDR1 and CDR2: MNHEY and SMNVEV (reference sequence). V trimming: 4 bases; J trimming: 5 bases; junction bases outside the gene matches: 5.

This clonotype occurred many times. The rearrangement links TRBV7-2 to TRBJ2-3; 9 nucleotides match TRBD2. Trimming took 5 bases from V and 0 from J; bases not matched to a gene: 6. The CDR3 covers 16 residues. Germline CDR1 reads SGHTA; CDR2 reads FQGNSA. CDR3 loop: CASSGAGGPSTDTQYF. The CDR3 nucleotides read TGTGCCAGCAGCGGAGCGGGGGGCCCTAGCACAGATACGCAGTATTTT.

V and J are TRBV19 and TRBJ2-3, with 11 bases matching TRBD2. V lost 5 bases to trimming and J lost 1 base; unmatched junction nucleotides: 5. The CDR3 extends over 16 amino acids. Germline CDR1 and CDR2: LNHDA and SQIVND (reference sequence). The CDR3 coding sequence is TGTGCCAGTAGTCCCCTGACTAGCGGGGGCACAGATACGCAGTATTTT. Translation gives CASSPLTSGGTDTQYF.

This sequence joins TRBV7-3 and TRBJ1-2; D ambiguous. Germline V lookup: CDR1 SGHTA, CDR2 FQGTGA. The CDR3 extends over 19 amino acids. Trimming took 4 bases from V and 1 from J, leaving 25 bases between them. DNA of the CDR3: TGTGCCAGCAGCTACTCCGCCTCGATTAGGATCCCCTTTAACTATGGCTACACCTTC. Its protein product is CASSYSASIRIPFNYGYTF.

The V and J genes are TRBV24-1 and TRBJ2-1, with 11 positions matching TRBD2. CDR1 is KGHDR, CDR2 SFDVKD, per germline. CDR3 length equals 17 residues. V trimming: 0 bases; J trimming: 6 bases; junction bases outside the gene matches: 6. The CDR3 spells CATSDLSSGGKVNEQFF. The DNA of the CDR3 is TGTGCCACCAGTGATTTGTCTAGCGGGGGGAAGGTCAATGAGCAGTTCTTC.

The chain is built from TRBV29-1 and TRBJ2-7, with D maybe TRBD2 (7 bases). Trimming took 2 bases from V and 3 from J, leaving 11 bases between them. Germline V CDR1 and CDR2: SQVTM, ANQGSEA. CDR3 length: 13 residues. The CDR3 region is CSVEWGGLYEQYF. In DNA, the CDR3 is TGCAGCGTTGAATGGGGGGGGCTCTACGAGCAGTACTTC.

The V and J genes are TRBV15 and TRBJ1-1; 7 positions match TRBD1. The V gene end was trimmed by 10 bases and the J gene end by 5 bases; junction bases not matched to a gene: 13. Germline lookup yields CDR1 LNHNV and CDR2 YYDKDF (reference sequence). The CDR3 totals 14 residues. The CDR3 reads CANRQGRLGTEAFF. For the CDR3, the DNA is TGTGCCAATAGACAGGGAAGGTTGGGGACTGAAGCTTTCTTT.

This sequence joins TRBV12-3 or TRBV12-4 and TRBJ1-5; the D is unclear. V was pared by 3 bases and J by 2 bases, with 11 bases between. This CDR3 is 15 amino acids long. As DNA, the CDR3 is TGTGCCAGCAGTTTGACCCATGGGGGCAATCAGCCCCAGCATTTT. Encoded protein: CASSLTHGGNQPQHF.

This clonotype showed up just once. In DNA, the CDR3 is TGTGCCAGCAGTGAATCCATCTCGATTGGGGGCTACACCTTC. It translates to CASSESISIGGYTF. V is TRBV6-1 and J is TRBJ1-2; D not certain. The CDR3 loop spans 14 amino acids. From germline, CDR1 is MNHNS and CDR2 SASEGT. Trimming shortened V by 2 bases and J by 8 bases, and 15 bases separated the two germline ends.

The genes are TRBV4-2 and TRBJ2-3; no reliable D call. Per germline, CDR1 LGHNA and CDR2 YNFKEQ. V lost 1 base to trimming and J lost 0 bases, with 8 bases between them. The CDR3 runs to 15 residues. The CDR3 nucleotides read TGTGCCAGCAGCCAAGGCGTCAGTAGCACAGATACGCAGTATTTT. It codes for CASSQGVSSTDTQYF.

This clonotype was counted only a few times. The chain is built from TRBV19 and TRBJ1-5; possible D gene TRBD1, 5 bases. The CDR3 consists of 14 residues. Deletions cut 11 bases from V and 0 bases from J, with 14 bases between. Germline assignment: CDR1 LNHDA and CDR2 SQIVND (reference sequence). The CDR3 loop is CAGGDSYSNQPQHF. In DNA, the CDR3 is TGTGCCGGGGGGGACTCATATAGCAATCAGCCCCAGCATTTT. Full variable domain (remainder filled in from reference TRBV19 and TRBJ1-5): DGGITQSPKYLFRKEGQNVTLSCEQNLNHDAMYWYRQDPGQGLRLIYYSQIVNDFQKGDIAEGYSVSREKKESFPLTVTSAQKNPTAFYLCAGGDSYSNQPQHFGDGTRLSIL.

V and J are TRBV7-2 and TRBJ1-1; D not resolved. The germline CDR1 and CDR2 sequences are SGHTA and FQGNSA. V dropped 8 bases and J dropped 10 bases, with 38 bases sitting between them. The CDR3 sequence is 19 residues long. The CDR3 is CASALGRTSRGWREEGAFF. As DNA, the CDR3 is TGTGCCAGCGCATTAGGACGTACCTCAAGAGGTTGGAGGGAGGAGGGAGCTTTCTTT.

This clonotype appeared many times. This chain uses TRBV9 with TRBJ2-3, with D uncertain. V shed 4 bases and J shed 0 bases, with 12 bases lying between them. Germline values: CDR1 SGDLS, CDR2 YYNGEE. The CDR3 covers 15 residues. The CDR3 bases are TGTGCCAGCAGCCCCGGTGGCGCCAGCACAGATACGCAGTATTTT. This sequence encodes CASSPGGASTDTQYF. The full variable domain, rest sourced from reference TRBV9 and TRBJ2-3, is DSGVTQTPKHLITATGQRVTLRCSPRSGDLSVYWYQQSLDQGLQFLIQYYNGEERAKGNILERFSAQQFPDLHSELNLSSLELGDSALYFCASSPGGASTDTQYFGPGTRLTVL.

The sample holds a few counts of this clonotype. The CDR3 coding sequence is TGTGCCAGCAGTTACTCGGGTCAGTGGAGCTCCTACAATGAGCAGTTCTTC. Its protein is CASSYSGQWSSYNEQFF. The chain has TRBV6-2 or TRBV6-3 and TRBJ2-1; the D is unclear. V was pared by 0 bases and J by 0 bases, with 12 bases between. There are 17 residues in the CDR3. Germline CDR1 and CDR2: MNHEY and SVGEGT.

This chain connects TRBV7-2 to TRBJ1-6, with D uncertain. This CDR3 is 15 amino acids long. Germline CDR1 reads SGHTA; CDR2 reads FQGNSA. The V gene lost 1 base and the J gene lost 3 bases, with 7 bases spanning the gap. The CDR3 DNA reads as TGTGCCAGCAGCTTAGATGGCTTCTATAATTCACCCCTCCACTTT. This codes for CASSLDGFYNSPLHF. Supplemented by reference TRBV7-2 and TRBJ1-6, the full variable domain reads GAGVSQSPSNKVTEKGKDVELRCDPISGHTALYWYRQSLGQGLEFLIYFQGNSAPDKSGLPSDRFSAERTGGSVSTLTIQRTQQEDSAVYLCASSLDGFYNSPLHFGNGTRLTVT.

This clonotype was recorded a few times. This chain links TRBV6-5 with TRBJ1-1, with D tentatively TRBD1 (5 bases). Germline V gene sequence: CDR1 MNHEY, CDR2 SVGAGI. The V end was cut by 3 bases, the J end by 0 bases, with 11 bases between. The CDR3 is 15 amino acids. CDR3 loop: CASSYPGRLNTEAFF. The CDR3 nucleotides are TGTGCCAGCAGTTATCCGGGACGATTGAACACTGAAGCTTTCTTT.

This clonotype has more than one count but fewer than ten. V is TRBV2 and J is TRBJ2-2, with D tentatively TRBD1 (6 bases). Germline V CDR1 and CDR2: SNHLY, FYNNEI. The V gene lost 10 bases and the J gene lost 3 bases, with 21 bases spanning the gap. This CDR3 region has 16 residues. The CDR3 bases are TGTGCCAAACAGTTGACAGGCCTCAGCGACACCGGGGAGCTGTTTTTT. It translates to CAKQLTGLSDTGELFF.

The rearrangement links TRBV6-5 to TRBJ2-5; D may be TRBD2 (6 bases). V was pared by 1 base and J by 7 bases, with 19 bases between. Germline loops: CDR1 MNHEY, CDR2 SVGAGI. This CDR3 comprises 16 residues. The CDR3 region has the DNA TGTGCCAGCAGTTACTTGACGGCGCCTCCGGAGGGGACCCAGTACTTC. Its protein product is CASSYLTAPPEGTQYF.